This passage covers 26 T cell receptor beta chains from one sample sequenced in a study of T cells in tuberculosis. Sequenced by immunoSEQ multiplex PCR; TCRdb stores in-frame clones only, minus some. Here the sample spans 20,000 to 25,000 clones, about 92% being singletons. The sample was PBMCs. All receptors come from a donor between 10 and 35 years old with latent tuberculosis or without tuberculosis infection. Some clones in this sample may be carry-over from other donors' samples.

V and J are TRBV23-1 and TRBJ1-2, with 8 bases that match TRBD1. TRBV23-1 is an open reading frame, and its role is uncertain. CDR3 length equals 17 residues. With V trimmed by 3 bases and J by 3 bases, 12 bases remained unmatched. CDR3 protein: CASSHKRTGIIDYGYTF. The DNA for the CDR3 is TGCGCCAGCAGTCACAAAAGGACAGGGATAATTGACTATGGCTACACCTTC.

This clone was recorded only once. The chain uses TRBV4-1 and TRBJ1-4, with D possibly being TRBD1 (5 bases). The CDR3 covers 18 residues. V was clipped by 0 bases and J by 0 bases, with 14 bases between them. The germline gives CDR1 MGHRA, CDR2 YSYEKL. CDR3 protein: CASSQDEGLITTNEKLFF. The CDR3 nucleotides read TGCGCCAGCAGCCAAGATGAGGGACTTATTACAACTAATGAAAAACTGTTTTTT.

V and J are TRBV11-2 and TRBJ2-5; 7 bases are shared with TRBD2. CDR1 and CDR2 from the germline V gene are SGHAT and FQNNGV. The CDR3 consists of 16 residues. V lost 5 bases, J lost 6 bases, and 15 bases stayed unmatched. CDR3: CASSPLAGVMPKTQYF. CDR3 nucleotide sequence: TGTGCCAGCAGCCCCTTGGCGGGAGTCATGCCGAAGACCCAGTACTTC.

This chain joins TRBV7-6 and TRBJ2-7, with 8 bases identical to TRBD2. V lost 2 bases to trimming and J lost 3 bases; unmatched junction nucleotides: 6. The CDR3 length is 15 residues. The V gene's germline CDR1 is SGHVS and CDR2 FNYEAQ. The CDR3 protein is CASSLSGGGFYEQYF. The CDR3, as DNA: TGTGCCAGCAGCTTATCTGGCGGGGGGTTCTACGAGCAGTACTTC.

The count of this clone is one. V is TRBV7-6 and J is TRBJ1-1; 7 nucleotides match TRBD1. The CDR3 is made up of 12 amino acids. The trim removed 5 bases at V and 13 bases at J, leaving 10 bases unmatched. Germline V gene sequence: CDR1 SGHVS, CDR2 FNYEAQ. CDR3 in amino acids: CASSRSGTEGFF. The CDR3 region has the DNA TGTGCCAGCAGCCGTTCCGGGACAGAGGGTTTCTTT.

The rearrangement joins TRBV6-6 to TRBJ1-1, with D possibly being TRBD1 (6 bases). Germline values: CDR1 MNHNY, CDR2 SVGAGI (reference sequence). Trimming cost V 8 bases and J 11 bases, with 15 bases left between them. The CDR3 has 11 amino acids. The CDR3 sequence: CASSVDRGAFF. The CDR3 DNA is TGTGCCAGCTCCGTGGACAGAGGGGCTTTCTTT.

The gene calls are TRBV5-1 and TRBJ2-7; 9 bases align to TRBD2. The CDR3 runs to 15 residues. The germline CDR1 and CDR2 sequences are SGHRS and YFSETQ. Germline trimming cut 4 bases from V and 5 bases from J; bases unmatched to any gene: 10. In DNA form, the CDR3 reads TGCGCCAGCAGCCCAAGGGCGGGGGGGACTGACGAGCAGTACTTC. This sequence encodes CASSPRAGGTDEQYF.

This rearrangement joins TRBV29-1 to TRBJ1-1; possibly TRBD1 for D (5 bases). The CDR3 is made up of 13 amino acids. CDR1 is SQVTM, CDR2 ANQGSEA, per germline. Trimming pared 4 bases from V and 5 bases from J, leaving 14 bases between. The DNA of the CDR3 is TGCAGCGTTGTTCGGGGGATGGAGACTGAAGCTTTCTTT. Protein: CSVVRGMETEAFF. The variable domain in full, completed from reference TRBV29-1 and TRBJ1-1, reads SAVISQKPSRDICQRGTSLTIQCQVDSQVTMMFWYRQQPGQSLTLIATANQGSEATYESGFVIDKFPISRPNLTFSTLTVSNMSPEDSSIYLCSVVRGMETEAFFGQGTRLTVV.

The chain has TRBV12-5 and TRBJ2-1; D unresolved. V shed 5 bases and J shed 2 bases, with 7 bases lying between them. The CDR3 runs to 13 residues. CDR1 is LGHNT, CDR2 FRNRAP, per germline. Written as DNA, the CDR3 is TGTGCTAGTGGTCCTCCGGCCTACAATGAGCAGTTCTTC. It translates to CASGPPAYNEQFF.

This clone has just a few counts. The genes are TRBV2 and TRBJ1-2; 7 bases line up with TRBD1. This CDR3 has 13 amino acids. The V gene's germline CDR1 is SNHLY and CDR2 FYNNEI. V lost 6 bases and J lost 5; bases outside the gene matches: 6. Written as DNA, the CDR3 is TGTGCCAGCAGCTCGGGACAGCCTTATGGCTACACCTTC. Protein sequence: CASSSGQPYGYTF.

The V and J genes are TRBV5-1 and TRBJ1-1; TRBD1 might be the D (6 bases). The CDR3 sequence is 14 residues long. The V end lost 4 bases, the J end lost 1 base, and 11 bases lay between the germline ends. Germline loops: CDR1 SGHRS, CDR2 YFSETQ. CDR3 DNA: TGCGCCAGCAGCCGGGGGGGCGCGAACACTGAAGCTTTCTTT. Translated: CASSRGGANTEAFF.

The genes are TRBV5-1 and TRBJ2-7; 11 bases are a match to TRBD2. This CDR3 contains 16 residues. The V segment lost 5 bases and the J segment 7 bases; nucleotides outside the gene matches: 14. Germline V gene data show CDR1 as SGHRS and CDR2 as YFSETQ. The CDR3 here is CASRPGPLAGVMEQYF. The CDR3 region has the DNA TGCGCCAGCAGGCCGGGGCCACTAGCGGGGGTTATGGAGCAGTACTTC. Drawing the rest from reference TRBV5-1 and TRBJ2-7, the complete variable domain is KAGVTQTPRYLIKTRGQQVTLSCSPISGHRSVSWYQQTPGQGLQFLFEYFSETQRNKGNFPGRFSGRQFSNSRSEMNVSTLELGDSALYLCASRPGPLAGVMEQYFGPGTRLTVT.

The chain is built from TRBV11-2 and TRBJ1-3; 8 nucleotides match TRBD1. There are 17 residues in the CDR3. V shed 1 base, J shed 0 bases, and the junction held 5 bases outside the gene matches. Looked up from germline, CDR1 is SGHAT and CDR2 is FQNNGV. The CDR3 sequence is CASSLVTGAYSGNTIYF. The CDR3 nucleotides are TGTGCCAGCAGCTTAGTGACAGGGGCTTACTCTGGAAACACCATATATTTT. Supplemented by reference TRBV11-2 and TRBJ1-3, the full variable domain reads EAGVAQSPRYKIIEKRQSVAFWCNPISGHATLYWYQQILGQGPKLLIQFQNNGVVDDSQLPKDRFSAERLKGVDSTLKIQPAKLEDSAVYLCASSLVTGAYSGNTIYFGEGSWLTVV.

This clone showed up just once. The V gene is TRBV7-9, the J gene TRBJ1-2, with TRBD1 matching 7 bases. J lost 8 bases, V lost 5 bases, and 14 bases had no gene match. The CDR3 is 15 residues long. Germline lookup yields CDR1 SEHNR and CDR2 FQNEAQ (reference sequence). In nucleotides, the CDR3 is TGTGCCAGCAGCGTAGAAAAAAGGGGGCTCAAGGGCTACACCTTC. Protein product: CASSVEKRGLKGYTF.

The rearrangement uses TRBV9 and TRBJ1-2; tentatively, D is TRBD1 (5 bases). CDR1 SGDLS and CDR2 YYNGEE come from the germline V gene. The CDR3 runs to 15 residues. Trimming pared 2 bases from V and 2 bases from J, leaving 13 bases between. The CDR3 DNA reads TGTGCCAGCAGCGTGGGGGAGGGGCCCAACTATGGCTACACCTTC. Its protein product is CASSVGEGPNYGYTF.

The CDR3 nucleotides are TGTGCCAGTAGTGGTCAGGGAGGCGGAAACTATGGCTACACCTTC. Amino acid sequence: CASSGQGGGNYGYTF. J is TRBJ1-2 and V is TRBV19; D is perhaps TRBD1 (5 bases). From germline, CDR1 is LNHDA and CDR2 SQIVND (reference sequence). Trimming left V 5 bases short and J 2 bases short, with 15 bases between. CDR3 length: 15 amino acids.

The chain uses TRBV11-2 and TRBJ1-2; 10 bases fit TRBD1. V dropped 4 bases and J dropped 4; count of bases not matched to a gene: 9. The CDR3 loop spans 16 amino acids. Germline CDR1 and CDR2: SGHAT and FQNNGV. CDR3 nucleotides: TGTGCCAGCAGCTCGGGACAGGGGACGGGGGGCTATGGCTACACCTTC. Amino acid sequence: CASSSGQGTGGYGYTF.

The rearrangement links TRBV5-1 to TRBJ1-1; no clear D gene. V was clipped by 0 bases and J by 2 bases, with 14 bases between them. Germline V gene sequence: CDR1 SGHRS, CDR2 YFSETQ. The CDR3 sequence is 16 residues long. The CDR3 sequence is CASSLEGFRGNTEAFF. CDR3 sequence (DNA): TGCGCCAGCAGCTTGGAAGGGTTCCGGGGAAACACTGAAGCTTTCTTT. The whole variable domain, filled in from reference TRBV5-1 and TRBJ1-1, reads KAGVTQTPRYLIKTRGQQVTLSCSPISGHRSVSWYQQTPGQGLQFLFEYFSETQRNKGNFPGRFSGRQFSNSRSEMNVSTLELGDSALYLCASSLEGFRGNTEAFFGQGTRLTVV.

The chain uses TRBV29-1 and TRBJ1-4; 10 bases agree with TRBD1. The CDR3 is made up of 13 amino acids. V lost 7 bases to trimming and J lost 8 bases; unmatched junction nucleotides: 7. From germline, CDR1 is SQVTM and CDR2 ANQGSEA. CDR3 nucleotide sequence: TGCAGCGCCCGACAGGGGGCATGGGAAAAACTGTTTTTT. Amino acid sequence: CSARQGAWEKLFF.

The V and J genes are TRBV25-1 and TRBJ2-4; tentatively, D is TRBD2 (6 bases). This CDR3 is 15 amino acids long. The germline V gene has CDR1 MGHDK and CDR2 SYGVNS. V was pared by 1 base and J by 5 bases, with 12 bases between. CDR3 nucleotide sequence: TGTGCCAGCAGTGAATCGCCGGGGGTCCAAAACATTCAGTACTTC. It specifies CASSESPGVQNIQYF. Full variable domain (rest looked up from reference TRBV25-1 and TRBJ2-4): EADIYQTPRYLVIGTGKKITLECSQTMGHDKMYWYQQDPGMELHLIHYSYGVNSTEKGDLSSESTVSRIRTEHFPLTLESARPSHTSQYLCASSESPGVQNIQYFGAGTRLSVL.

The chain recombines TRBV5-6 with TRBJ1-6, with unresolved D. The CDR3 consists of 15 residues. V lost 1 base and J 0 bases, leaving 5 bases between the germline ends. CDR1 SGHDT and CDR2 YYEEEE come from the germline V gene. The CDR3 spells CASSLISSYNSPLHF. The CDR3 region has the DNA TGTGCCAGCAGCTTGATTAGCTCCTATAATTCACCCCTCCACTTT. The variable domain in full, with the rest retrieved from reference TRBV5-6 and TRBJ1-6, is DAGVTQSPTHLIKTRGQQVTLRCSPKSGHDTVSWYQQALGQGPQFIFQYYEEEERQRGNFPDRFSGHQFPNYSSELNVNALLLGDSALYLCASSLISSYNSPLHFGNGTRLTVT.

CDR3 sequence: CASSLERPQPQHF. CDR3 DNA sequence: TGTGCCAGCAGCTTGGAGAGGCCCCAGCCCCAGCATTTT. This chain connects TRBV7-8 to TRBJ1-5; D not certain. Germline CDR1 and CDR2: SGHVS and FQNEAQ. Trimming took 3 bases from V and 7 from J, leaving 10 bases between them. The length of the CDR3 is 13 residues.

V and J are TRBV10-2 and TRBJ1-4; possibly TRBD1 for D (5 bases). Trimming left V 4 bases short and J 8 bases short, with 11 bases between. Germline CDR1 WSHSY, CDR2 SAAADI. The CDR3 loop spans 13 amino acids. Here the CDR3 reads CASSGPGEEKLFF. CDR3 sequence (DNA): TGCGCCAGCAGTGGCCCGGGGGAGGAAAAACTGTTTTTT.

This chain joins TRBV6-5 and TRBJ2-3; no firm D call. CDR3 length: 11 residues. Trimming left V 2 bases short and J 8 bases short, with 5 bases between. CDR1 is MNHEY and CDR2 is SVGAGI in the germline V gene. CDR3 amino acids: CASSYASTQYF. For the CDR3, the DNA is TGTGCCAGCAGTTACGCGAGTACGCAGTATTTT.

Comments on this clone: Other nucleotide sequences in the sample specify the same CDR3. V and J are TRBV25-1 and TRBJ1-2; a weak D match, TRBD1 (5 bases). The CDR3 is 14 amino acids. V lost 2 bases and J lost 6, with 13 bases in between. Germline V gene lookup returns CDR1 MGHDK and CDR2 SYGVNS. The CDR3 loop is CASSEGAVLNGYTF. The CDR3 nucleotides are TGTGCCAGCAGTGAAGGGGCAGTGCTAAATGGCTACACCTTC.

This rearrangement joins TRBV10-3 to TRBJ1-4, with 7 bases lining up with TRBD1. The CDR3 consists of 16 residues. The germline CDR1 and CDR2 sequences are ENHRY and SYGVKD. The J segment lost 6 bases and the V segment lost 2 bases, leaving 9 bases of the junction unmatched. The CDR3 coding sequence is TGTGCCATCAGTGAGCAGGACCGGACAGGTTATGAAAAACTGTTTTTT. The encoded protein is CAISEQDRTGYEKLFF.